This passage covers 5 T cell receptor beta chains from one sample sequenced in a study of blood T cell repertoires in COVID-19 (dated by TCRdb to about 2020). Library preparation used the immunoSEQ multiplex PCR assay. TCRdb took this table from immuneACCESS and kept in-frame rearrangements with V and J called. Such tables lack part of the clones; where checked against another copy, unresolved V genes explain under half of the gap, and the rest is unexplained. The sample records roughly 160,000 clones, around 84% of which are singletons. In total, the top ten clones hold roughly 7% of the sample. Sample: peripheral blood. The receptors come from a man aged 50-60 years with active or convalescent COVID-19.

Written as DNA, the CDR3 is TGTGCCAGCACCCCCACAGATAGCAATCAGCCCCAGCATTTT. Encoded protein: CASTPTDSNQPQHF. The chain couples TRBV6-5 to TRBJ1-5; no clear D. CDR1 MNHEY and CDR2 SVGAGI come from the germline V gene. The CDR3 contains 14 residues. With 7 bases removed from V and 0 bases from J, the gap between germline ends came to 10 bases.

The chain links TRBV13 to TRBJ1-3; D might be TRBD1 (5 bases). V lost 5 bases and J lost 4, with 12 bases in between. The CDR3 has 14 amino acids. Germline CDR1 reads PRHDT; CDR2 reads FYEKMQ (reference sequence). This chain's CDR3 is CASSKTELGNTIYF. The CDR3 DNA reads as TGTGCCAGCAGCAAGACAGAACTAGGAAACACCATATATTTT.

This sequence joins TRBV18 and TRBJ2-7; the match to TRBD2 covers 15 bases. Germline-derived CDR1 and CDR2 are KGHSH and LQKENI. The CDR3 runs to 15 residues. V shed 3 bases, J shed 4 bases, and the junction held 1 base outside the gene matches. The CDR3 DNA reads TGTGCCAGCTCACCTGGGACTAGCGGGAGGTACGAGCAGTACTTC. Translation: CASSPGTSGRYEQYF.

The rearrangement joins TRBV2 to TRBJ1-5, with TRBD1 matching 10 bases. The CDR3 length is 14 residues. Germline trimming cut 7 bases from V and 4 bases from J; bases unmatched to any gene: 4. CDR1 is SNHLY, CDR2 FYNNEI, per germline. CDR3 in amino acids: CASITDRGNQPQHF. CDR3 DNA: TGTGCCAGCATAACGGACAGGGGGAATCAGCCCCAGCATTTT.

The chain uses TRBV7-2 and TRBJ2-1; TRBD2 agrees at 11 bases. The CDR3 loop spans 17 amino acids. The germline gives CDR1 SGHTA, CDR2 FQGNSA. After removal of 6 bases from V and 4 bases from J, the junction contained 11 bases not matched to a gene. Here the CDR3 DNA reads TGTGCCAGCAGGACTCCTCCAGGGACTAGCGGTTACAATGAGCAGTTCTTC. As protein: CASRTPPGTSGYNEQFF. Supplemented by reference TRBV7-2 and TRBJ2-1, the full variable domain reads GAGVSQSPSNKVTEKGKDVELRCDPISGHTALYWYRQSLGQGLEFLIYFQGNSAPDKSGLPSDRFSAERTGGSVSTLTIQRTQQEDSAVYLCASRTPPGTSGYNEQFFGPGTRLTVL.